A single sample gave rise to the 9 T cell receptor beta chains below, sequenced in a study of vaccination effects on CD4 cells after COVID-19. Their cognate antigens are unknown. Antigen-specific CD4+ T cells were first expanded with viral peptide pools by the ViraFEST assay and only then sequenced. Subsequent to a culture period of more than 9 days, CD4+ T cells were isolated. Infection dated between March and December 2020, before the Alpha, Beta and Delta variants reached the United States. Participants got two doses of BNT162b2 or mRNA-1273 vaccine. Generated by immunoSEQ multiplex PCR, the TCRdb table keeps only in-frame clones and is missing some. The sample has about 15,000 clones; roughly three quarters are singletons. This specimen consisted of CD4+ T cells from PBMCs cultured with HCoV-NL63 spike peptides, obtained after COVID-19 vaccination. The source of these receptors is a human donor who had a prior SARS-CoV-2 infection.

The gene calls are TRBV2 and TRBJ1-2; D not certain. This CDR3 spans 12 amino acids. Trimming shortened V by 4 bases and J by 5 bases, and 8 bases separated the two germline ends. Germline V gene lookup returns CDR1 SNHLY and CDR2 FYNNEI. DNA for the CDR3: TGTGCCAGCAGTGGAGGTTTTTATGGCTACACCTTC. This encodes CASSGGFYGYTF.

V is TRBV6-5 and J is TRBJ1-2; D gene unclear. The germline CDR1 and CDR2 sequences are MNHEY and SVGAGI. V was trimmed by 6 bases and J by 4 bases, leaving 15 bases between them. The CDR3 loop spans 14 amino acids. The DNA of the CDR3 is TGTGCCAGCAGCAACGGAGGGATACCCTATGGCTACACCTTC. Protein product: CASSNGGIPYGYTF.

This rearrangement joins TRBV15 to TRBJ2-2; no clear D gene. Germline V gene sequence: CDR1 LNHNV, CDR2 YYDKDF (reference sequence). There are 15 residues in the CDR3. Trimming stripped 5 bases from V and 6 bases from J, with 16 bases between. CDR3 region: CATSSRLGPAGELFF. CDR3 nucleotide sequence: TGTGCCACCAGCTCGCGTCTAGGGCCGGCCGGGGAGCTGTTTTTT.

CDR3: CASSQEGRLGETQYF. In nucleotides, the CDR3 is TGTGCCAGCAGCCAAGAAGGCCGGTTGGGGGAGACCCAGTACTTC. The gene calls are TRBV4-2 and TRBJ2-5; D is uncertain. The CDR3 loop spans 15 amino acids. V gave up 0 bases and J gave up 5 bases, with 13 bases separating them. Germline V gene data show CDR1 as LGHNA and CDR2 as YNFKEQ.

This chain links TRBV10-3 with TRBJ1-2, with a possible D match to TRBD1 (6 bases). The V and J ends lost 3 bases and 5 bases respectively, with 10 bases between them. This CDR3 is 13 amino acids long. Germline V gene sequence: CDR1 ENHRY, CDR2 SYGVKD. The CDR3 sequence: CAISEQGSYGYTF. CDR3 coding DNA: TGTGCCATCAGTGAACAGGGTAGTTATGGCTACACCTTC.

CDR3 nucleotide sequence: TGTGCCAGCAGCTTTGCGGGGGTAAACGAGCAGTACTTC. This encodes CASSFAGVNEQYF. The V call is TRBV7-2, the J call TRBJ2-7, with 7 bases that match TRBD2. The CDR3 spans 13 residues. Per germline, CDR1 SGHTA and CDR2 FQGNSA. V was clipped by 3 bases and J by 5 bases; unmatched bases: 4. Full variable domain (remainder filled in from reference TRBV7-2 and TRBJ2-7): GAGVSQSPSNKVTEKGKDVELRCDPISGHTALYWYRQSLGQGLEFLIYFQGNSAPDKSGLPSDRFSAERTGGSVSTLTIQRTQQEDSAVYLCASSFAGVNEQYFGPGTRLTVT.

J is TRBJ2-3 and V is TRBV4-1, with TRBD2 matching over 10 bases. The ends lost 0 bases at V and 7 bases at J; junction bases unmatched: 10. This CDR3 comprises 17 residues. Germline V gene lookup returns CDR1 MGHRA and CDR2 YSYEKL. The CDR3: CASSQDPLAGTRNTQYF. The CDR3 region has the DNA TGCGCCAGCAGCCAAGATCCACTAGCGGGGACTAGGAATACGCAGTATTTT.

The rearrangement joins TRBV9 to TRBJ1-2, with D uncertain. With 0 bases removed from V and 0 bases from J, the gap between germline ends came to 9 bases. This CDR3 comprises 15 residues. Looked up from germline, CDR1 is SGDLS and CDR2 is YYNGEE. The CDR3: CASSVDYGANYGYTF. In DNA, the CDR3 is TGTGCCAGCAGCGTAGACTATGGCGCTAACTATGGCTACACCTTC.

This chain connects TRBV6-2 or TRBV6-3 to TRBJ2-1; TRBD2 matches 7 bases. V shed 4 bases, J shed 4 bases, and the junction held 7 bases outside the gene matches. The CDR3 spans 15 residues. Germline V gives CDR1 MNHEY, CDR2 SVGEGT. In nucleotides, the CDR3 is TGTGCCAGCAGTTTGCCGCGGGGGAGTTACAATGAGCAGTTCTTC. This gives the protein CASSLPRGSYNEQFF.